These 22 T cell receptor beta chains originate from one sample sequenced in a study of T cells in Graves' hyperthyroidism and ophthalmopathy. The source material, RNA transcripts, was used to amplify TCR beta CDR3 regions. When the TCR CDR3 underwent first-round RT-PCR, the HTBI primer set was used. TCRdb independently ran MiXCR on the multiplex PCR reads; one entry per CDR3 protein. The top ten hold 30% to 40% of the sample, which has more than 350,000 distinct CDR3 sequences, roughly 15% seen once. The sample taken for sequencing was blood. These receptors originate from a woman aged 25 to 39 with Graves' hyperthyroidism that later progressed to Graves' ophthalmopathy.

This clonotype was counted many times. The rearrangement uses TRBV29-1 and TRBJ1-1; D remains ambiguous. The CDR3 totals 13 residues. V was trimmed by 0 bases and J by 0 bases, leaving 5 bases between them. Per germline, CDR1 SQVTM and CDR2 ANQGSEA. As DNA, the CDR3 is TGCAGCGTTGAAGATGGGCTGAACACTGAAGCTTTCTTT. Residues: CSVEDGLNTEAFF. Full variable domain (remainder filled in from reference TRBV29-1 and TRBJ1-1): SAVISQKPSRDICQRGTSLTIQCQVDSQVTMMFWYRQQPGQSLTLIATANQGSEATYESGFVIDKFPISRPNLTFSTLTVSNMSPEDSSIYLCSVEDGLNTEAFFGQGTRLTVV.

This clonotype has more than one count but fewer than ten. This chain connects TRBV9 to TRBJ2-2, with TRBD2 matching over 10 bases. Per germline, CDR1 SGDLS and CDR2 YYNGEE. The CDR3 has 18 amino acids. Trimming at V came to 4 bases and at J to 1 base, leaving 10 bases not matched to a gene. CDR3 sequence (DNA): TGTGCCAGCAGCTCCATAGGACTAGCGGAAGAGAACACCGGGGAGCTGTTTTTT. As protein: CASSSIGLAEENTGELFF.

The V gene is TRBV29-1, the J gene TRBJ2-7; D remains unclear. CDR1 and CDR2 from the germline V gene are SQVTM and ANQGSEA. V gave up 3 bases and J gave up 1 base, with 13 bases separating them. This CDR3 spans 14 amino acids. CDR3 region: CSVEFMTDSYEQYF. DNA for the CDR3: TGCAGCGTTGAGTTTATGACCGATTCCTACGAGCAGTACTTC.

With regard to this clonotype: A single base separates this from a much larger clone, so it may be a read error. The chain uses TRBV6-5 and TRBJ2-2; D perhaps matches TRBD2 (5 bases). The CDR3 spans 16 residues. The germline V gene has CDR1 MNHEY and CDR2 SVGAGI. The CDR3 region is CASSYSAARGAGELCF. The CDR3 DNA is TGTGCCAGCAGTTACTCCGCAGCCAGAGGCGCCGGGGAGCTGTGTTTT.

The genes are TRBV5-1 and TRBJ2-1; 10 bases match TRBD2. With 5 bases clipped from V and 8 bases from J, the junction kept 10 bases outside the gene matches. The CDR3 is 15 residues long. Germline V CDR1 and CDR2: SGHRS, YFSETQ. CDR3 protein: CASRSAGGPVDEQFF. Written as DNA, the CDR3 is TGCGCCAGCAGATCAGCGGGAGGGCCTGTAGATGAGCAGTTCTTC. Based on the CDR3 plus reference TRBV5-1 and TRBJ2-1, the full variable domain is KAGVTQTPRYLIKTRGQQVTLSCSPISGHRSVSWYQQTPGQGLQFLFEYFSETQRNKGNFPGRFSGRQFSNSRSEMNVSTLELGDSALYLCASRSAGGPVDEQFFGPGTRLTVL.

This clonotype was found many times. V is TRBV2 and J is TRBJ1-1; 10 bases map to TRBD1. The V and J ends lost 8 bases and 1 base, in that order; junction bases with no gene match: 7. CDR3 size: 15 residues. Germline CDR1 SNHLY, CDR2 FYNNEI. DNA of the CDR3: TGTGCCAGCCGAGGACAGGGGGGGCCGAACACTGAAGCTTTCTTT. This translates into CASRGQGGPNTEAFF.

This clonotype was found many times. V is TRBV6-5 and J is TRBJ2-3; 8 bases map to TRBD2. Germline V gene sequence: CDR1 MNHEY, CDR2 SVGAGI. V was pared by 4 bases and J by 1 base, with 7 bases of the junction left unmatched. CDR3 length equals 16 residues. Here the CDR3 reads CASSSAGAGGTDTQYF. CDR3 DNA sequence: TGTGCCAGCAGTTCGGCGGGAGCGGGGGGCACAGATACGCAGTATTTT.

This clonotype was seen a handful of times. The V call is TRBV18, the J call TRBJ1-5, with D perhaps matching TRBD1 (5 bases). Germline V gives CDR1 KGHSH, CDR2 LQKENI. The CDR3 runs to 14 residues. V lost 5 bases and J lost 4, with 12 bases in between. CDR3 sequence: CASSSRVGNQPQHF. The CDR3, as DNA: TGTGCCAGCTCATCCAGGGTGGGAAATCAGCCCCAGCATTTT.

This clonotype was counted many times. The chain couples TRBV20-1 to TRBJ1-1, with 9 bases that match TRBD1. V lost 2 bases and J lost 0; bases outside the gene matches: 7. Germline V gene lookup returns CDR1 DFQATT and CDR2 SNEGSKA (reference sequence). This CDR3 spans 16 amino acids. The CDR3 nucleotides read TGCAGTGCTAGACGGACCGGACAGGGGATGAACACTGAAGCTTTCTTT. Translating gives CSARRTGQGMNTEAFF.

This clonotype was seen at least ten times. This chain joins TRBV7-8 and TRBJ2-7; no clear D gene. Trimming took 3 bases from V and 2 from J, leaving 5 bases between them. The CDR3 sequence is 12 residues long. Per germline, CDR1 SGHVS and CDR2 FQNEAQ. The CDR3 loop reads CASSFDPYEQYF. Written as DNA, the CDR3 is TGTGCCAGCAGCTTTGATCCCTACGAGCAGTACTTC. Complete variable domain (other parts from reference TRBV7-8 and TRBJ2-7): GAGVSQSPRYKVAKRGQDVALRCDPISGHVSLFWYQQALGQGPEFLTYFQNEAQLDKSGLPSDRFFAERPEGSVSTLKIQRTQQEDSAVYLCASSFDPYEQYFGPGTRLTVT.

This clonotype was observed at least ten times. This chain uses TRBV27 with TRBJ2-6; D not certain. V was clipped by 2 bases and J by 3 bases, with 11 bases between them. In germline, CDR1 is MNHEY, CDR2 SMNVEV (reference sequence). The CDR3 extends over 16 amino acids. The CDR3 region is CASSLLGSSGANVLTF. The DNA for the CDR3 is TGTGCCAGCAGTTTACTGGGAAGTAGTGGGGCCAACGTCCTGACTTTC.

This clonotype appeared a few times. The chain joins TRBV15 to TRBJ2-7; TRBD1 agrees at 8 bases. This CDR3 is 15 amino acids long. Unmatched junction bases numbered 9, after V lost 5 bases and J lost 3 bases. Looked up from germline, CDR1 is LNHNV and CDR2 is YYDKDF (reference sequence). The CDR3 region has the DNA TGTGCCACCAGCCGGACAGGGATGATCGTCTACGAGCAGTACTTC. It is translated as CATSRTGMIVYEQYF.

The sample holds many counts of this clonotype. CDR3 in amino acids: CAISDPTRIMNTEAFF. Written as DNA, the CDR3 is TGTGCCATCAGTGACCCCACCAGGATCATGAACACTGAAGCTTTCTTT. The chain joins TRBV10-3 to TRBJ1-1; no firm D call. In germline, CDR1 is ENHRY, CDR2 SYGVKD. The CDR3 runs to 16 residues. V was clipped by 3 bases and J by 0 bases, with 14 bases between them.

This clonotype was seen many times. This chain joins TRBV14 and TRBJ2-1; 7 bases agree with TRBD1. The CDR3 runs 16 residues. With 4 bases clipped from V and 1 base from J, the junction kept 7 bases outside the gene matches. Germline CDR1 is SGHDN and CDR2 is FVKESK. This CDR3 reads CASSPLGQRSYNEQFF. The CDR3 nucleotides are TGTGCCAGCAGCCCCCTGGGACAGAGATCCTACAATGAGCAGTTCTTC.

The CDR3 reads CSARDHRSIGSPLHF. DNA of the CDR3: TGCAGTGCTAGAGATCATCGCAGTATAGGTTCACCCCTCCACTTT. J is TRBJ1-6 and V is TRBV20-1; D is ambiguous. There are 15 residues in the CDR3. V was clipped by 0 bases and J by 9 bases, with 15 bases between them. Germline CDR1 reads DFQATT; CDR2 reads SNEGSKA (reference sequence).

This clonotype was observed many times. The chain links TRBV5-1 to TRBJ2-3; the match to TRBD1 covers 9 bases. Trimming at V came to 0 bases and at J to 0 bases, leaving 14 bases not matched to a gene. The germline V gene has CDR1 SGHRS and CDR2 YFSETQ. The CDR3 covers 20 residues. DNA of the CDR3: TGCGCCAGCAGCTTGGAACCGGGACAGGGCGAAAGGACTAGCACAGATACGCAGTATTTT. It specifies CASSLEPGQGERTSTDTQYF.

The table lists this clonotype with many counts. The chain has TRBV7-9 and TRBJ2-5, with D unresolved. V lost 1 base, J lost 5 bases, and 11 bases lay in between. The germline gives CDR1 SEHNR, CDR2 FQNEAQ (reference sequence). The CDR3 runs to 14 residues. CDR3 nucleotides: TGTGCCAGCAGCTTAGAGTCGCGGTCGGAGACCCAGTACTTC. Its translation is CASSLESRSETQYF. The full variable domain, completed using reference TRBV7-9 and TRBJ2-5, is DTGVSQNPRHKITKRGQNVTFRCDPISEHNRLYWYRQTLGQGPEFLTYFQNEAQLEKSRLLSDRFSAERPKGSFSTLEIQRTEQGDSAMYLCASSLESRSETQYFGPGTRLLVL.

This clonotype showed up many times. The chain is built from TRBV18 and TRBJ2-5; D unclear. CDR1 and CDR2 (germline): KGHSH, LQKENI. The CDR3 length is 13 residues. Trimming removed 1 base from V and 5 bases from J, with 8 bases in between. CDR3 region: CASSPRARETQYF. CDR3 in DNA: TGTGCCAGCTCACCACGAGCACGGGAGACCCAGTACTTC.

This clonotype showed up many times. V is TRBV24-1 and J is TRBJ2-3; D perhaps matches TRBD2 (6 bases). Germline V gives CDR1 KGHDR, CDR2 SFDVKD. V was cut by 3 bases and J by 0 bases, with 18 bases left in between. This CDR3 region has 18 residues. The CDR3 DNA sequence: TGTGCCACCAGTGATCGAAAAGTTAGCGGATTTAGCACAGATACGCAGTATTTT. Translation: CATSDRKVSGFSTDTQYF.

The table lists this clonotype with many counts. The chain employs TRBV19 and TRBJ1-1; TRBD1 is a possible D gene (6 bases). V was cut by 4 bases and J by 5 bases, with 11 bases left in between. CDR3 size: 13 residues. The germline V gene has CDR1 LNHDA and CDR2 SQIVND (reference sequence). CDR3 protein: CASSKQGVTEAFF. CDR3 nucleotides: TGTGCCAGTAGTAAACAGGGAGTTACTGAAGCTTTCTTT.

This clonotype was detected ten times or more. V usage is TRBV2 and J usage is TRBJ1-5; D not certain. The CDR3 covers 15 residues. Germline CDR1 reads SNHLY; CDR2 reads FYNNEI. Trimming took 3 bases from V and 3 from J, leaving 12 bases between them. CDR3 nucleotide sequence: TGTGCCAGCAGTGAGTCTTTGGGGTCCAATCAGCCCCAGCATTTT. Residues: CASSESLGSNQPQHF.

This chain's CDR3 is CASSRRQGEYGYTF. DNA for the CDR3: TGTGCCAGCAGTCGCCGACAGGGAGAGTATGGCTACACCTTC. The chain uses TRBV2 and TRBJ1-2; 7 nucleotides agree with TRBD1. The J segment lost 5 bases and the V segment lost 5 bases, leaving 8 bases of the junction unmatched. Germline V gives CDR1 SNHLY, CDR2 FYNNEI. The CDR3 totals 14 residues.